The 6 T cell receptor beta chains below come from one sample, sequenced in a study of T cells in Graves' hyperthyroidism and ophthalmopathy. TCR beta CDR3 regions were amplified from RNA transcripts. First-round RT-PCR with HTBI primers amplified the TCR CDR3 region. TCRdb re-called the multiplex PCR reads through MiXCR, storing one row per CDR3 protein. Altogether about 680,000 distinct CDR3 sequences are present, just over 35% being singletons, with the ten largest covering around 32%. The specimen was blood. The origin of the receptors is a woman in her thirties or forties with Graves' hyperthyroidism.

The chain is built from TRBV11-3 and TRBJ2-7, with D tentatively TRBD2 (5 bases). V lost 6 bases, J lost 5 bases, and 20 bases lay in between. The CDR3 sequence is 15 residues long. Germline V gene lookup returns CDR1 SGHNT and CDR2 YENEEA. The DNA of the CDR3 is TGTGCCAGCAGTCCCCTGCAGGACTTCTTTGACGAGCAGTACTTC. Protein: CASSPLQDFFDEQYF.

This chain connects TRBV5-1 to TRBJ1-5, with no clear D. CDR1 is SGHRS and CDR2 is YFSETQ in the germline V gene. The CDR3 has 13 residues. The V gene lost 3 bases and the J gene lost 6 bases, with 10 bases spanning the gap. The CDR3 region is CASSSSAGQPQHF. DNA for the CDR3: TGCGCCAGCAGCTCCTCGGCGGGTCAGCCCCAGCATTTT.

The chain recombines TRBV6-5 with TRBJ2-7, with a possible D match to TRBD1 (5 bases). The CDR3 has 17 residues. Per germline, CDR1 MNHEY and CDR2 SVGAGI. The V end was cut by 0 bases, the J end by 0 bases, with 15 bases between. The CDR3 nucleotides read TGTGCCAGCAGTTACTCGAAAGCGACAGCCAGCTCCTACGAGCAGTACTTC. This translates into CASSYSKATASSYEQYF.

This clonotype showed up just a few times. The V and J genes are TRBV5-8 and TRBJ1-5; no definite D call. The germline V gene has CDR1 SGHTS and CDR2 YDEGEE. The CDR3 totals 14 residues. Trimming cost V 2 bases and J 7 bases, with 13 bases left between them. This CDR3 is CASSLMYPGQPQHF. In DNA, the CDR3 is TGTGCCAGCAGCTTAATGTACCCCGGCCAGCCCCAGCATTTT.

The sample holds one count of this clonotype. J is TRBJ1-4 and V is TRBV14; no reliable D call. Trimming stripped 3 bases from V and 4 bases from J, with 15 bases between. The CDR3 is made up of 16 amino acids. Germline CDR1 SGHDN, CDR2 FVKESK. The CDR3 nucleotides are TGTGCCAGCAGCCACCCATCTGGCCACGGTAATGAAAAACTGTTTTTT. Protein product: CASSHPSGHGNEKLFF.

In this sample, this clonotype turned up many times. V and J are TRBV10-3 and TRBJ1-1; weak D call: TRBD1 (6 bases). Germline CDR1 reads ENHRY; CDR2 reads SYGVKD. Trimming took 7 bases from V and 1 from J, leaving 13 bases between them. This CDR3 region has 14 residues. The CDR3 sequence is CAIMEQGWNTEAFF. CDR3 nucleotide sequence: TGTGCCATCATGGAACAGGGCTGGAACACTGAAGCTTTCTTT.